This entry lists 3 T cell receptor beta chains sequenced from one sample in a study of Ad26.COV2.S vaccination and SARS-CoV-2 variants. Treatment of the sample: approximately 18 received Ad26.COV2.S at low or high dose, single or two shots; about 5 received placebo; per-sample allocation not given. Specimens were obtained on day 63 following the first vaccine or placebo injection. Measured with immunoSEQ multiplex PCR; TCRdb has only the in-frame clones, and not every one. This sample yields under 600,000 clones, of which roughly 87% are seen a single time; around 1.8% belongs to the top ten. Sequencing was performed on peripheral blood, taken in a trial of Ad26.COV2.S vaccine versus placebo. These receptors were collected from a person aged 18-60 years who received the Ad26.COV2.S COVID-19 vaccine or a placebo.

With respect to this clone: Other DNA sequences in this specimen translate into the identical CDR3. For the CDR3, the DNA is TGTGCCAGTAGTATCCGGGGACAAGGGGCCTACGAGCAGTACTTC. Amino acids: CASSIRGQGAYEQYF. The V and J genes are TRBV19 and TRBJ2-7, with D possibly TRBD1 on 6 matching bases. The CDR3 is made up of 15 amino acids. V dropped 3 bases and J dropped 2 bases, with 14 bases sitting between them. CDR1 LNHDA and CDR2 SQIVND come from the germline V gene (reference sequence).

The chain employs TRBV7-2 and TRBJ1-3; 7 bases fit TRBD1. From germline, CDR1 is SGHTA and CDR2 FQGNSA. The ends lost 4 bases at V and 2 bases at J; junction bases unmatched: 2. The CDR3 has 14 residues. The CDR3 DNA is TGTGCCAGCAGCTCAGACAGGGCTGGAAACACCATATATTTT. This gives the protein CASSSDRAGNTIYF.

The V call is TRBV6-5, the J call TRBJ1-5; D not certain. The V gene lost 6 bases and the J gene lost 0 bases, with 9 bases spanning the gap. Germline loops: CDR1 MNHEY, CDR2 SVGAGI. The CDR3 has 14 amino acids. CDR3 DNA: TGTGCCAGCAGGGACGGCCTTAGCAATCAGCCCCAGCATTTT. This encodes CASRDGLSNQPQHF.